This T cell receptor beta chain was captured by sequencing in a study of blood T cell repertoires in COVID-19. Study at large: PBMCs, B-cell-depleted T cells, or T cells were the source of the cDNA or gDNA that made up the material.

The ends were cut back, 5 bases at V and 4 bases at J, with 18 bases in the middle. Germline V lookup: CDR1 SGHAT, CDR2 FQNNGV. This CDR3 region has 16 residues. Libraries were prepared by immunoSEQ multiplex PCR; TCRdb keeps only in-frame clonotypes and omits some of them. Of approximately 170,000 clones listed, approximately 87% are singletons. The sequenced sample was peripheral blood. This chain links TRBV11-2 with TRBJ2-1; perhaps TRBD2 as D (6 bases). This clonotype originated in a woman aged 55-69 years with COVID-19, enrolled during active disease. Here the CDR3 reads CASSPRAGSGYNEQFF. CDR3 bases: TGTGCCAGCAGCCCTAGGGCGGGGAGTGGGTACAATGAGCAGTTCTTC.